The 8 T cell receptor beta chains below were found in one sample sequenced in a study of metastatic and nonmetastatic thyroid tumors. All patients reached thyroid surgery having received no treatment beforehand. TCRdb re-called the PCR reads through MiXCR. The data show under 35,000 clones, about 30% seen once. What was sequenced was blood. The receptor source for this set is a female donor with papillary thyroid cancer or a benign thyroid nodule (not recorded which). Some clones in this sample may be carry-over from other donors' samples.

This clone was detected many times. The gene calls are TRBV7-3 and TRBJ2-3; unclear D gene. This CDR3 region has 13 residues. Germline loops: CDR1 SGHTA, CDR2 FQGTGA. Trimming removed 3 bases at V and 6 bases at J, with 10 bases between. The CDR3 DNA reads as TGTGCCAGCAGCTTGAGGCCAAGGGATACGCAGTATTTT. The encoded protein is CASSLRPRDTQYF.

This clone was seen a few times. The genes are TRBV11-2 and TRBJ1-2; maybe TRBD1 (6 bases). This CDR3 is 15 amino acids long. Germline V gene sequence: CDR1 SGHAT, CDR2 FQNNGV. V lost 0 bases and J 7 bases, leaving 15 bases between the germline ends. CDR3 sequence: CASSLESGGAGGYTF. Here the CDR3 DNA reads TGTGCCAGCAGCTTAGAAAGCGGGGGCGCAGGTGGCTACACCTTC.

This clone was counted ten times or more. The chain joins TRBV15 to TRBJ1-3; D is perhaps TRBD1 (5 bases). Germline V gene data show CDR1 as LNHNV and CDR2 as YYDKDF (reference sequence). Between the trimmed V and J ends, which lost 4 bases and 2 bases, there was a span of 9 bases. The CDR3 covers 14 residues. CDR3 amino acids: CATSNGGTGNTIYF. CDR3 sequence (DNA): TGTGCCACCAGCAACGGGGGGACTGGAAACACCATATATTTT.

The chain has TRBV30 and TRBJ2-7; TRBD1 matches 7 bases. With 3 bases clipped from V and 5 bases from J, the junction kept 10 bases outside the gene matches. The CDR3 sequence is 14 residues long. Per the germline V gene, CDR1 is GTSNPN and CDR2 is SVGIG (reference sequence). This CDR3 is CAWRTGFLFNEQYF. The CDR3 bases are TGTGCCTGGAGGACAGGGTTTTTGTTCAACGAGCAGTACTTC.

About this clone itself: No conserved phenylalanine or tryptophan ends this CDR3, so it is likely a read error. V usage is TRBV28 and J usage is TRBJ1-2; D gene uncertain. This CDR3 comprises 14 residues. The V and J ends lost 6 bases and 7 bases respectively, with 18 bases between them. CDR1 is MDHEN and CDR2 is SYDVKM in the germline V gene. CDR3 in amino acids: CASSRARGSSGYTL. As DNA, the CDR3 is TGTGCCAGCAGCCGCGCCCGAGGGAGCTCTGGCTACACCTTA.

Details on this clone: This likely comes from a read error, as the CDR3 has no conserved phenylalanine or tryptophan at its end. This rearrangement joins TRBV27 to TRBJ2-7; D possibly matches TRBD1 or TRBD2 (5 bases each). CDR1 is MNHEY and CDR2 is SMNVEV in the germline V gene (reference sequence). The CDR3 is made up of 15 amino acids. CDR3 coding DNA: TGTGCCAGAAGTTTTGGGACGGAGAGCTCCTACGAGCAGTACATC. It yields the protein CARSFGTESSYEQYI.

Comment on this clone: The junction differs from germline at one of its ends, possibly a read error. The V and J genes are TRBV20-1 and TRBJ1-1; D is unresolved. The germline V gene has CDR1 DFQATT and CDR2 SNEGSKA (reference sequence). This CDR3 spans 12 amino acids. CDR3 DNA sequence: TGCAGTGCACCGCATATGAACACTGAAGCTATCTTT. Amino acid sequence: CSAPHMNTEAIF.

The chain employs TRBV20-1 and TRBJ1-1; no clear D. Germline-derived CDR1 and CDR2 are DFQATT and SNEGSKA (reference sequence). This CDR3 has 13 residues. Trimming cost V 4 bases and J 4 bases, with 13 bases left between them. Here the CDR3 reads CSAIRGRTTEAFF. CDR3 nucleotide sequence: TGCAGTGCTATACGGGGTAGGACCACTGAAGCTTTCTTT.